The 17 T cell receptor beta chains below come from one sample, sequenced in a study of blood T cell repertoires in COVID-19. Only in-frame clones appear in the TCRdb table, and some are missing; sequencing was by immunoSEQ multiplex PCR. The sample comprises tens of thousands of clones, 88% of which are singletons, and less than 1.5% rests with the top ten. What was sequenced was peripheral blood. The receptors were gathered from a woman between 40 and 55 years old with acute or convalescent COVID-19.

J is TRBJ1-3 and V is TRBV6-5, with 8 bases identical to TRBD1. From germline, CDR1 is MNHEY and CDR2 SVGAGI. This CDR3 region has 15 residues. The V and J ends lost 6 bases and 2 bases, in that order; junction bases with no gene match: 6. CDR3 protein: CASRTPGGPGNTIYF. The DNA for the CDR3 is TGTGCCAGCAGAACCCCAGGGGGCCCTGGAAACACCATATATTTT.

CDR3 protein: CASSTRGANTEAFF. As DNA, the CDR3 is TGTGCCAGCAGCACACGGGGGGCGAACACTGAAGCTTTCTTT. The chain has TRBV7-9 and TRBJ1-1; D possibly corresponds to TRBD1 (6 bases). Trimming stripped 5 bases from V and 1 base from J, with 11 bases between. The length of the CDR3 is 14 residues. The germline V gene encodes CDR1 SEHNR and CDR2 FQNEAQ (reference sequence).

The rearrangement uses TRBV9 and TRBJ2-2; a possible D gene is TRBD2 (5 bases). Germline CDR1 and CDR2: SGDLS and YYNGEE. V dropped 0 bases and J dropped 5 bases, with 14 bases sitting between them. The CDR3 runs 16 residues. DNA for the CDR3: TGTGCCAGCAGCGTAGAAGGCTCTACGGGGACCGGGGAGCTGTTTTTT. Encoded protein: CASSVEGSTGTGELFF.

The chain has TRBV3-1 (or the pseudogene TRBV3-2) and TRBJ1-4, with 8 bases aligning to TRBD1. V was pared by 5 bases and J by 7 bases, with 6 bases of the junction left unmatched. The CDR3 runs to 14 residues. Germline V CDR1 and CDR2: LGHDT, YNNKEL (reference sequence). The CDR3, as DNA: TGTGCCAGCAGCGCACACAGGGGGGGTGAAAAACTGTTTTTT. Translating it yields CASSAHRGGEKLFF.

The chain has TRBV29-1 and TRBJ2-7; D might be TRBD1 (6 bases). Trimming removed 3 bases from V and 12 bases from J, with 15 bases in between. There are 11 residues in the CDR3. CDR1 is SQVTM, CDR2 ANQGSEA, per germline. The CDR3 nucleotides are TGCAGCGTTGACAGGGGCCACGAGATGTACTTC. Residues: CSVDRGHEMYF.

This rearrangement joins TRBV7-3 to TRBJ2-7; 9 positions match TRBD1. Trimming cost V 0 bases and J 3 bases; bases outside gene matches: 0. The CDR3 length is 14 residues. Germline CDR1 is SGHTA and CDR2 is FQGTGA. The CDR3 DNA is TGTGCCAGCAGCTTAACGACAGGGGGCTACGAGCAGTACTTC. Protein sequence: CASSLTTGGYEQYF.

The CDR3 nucleotides are TGTGCCACCGGGAAACCCCCTTATCGGGAGGGCTACACCTTC. Translating it yields CATGKPPYREGYTF. This chain links TRBV30 with TRBJ1-2; D remains unclear. V lost 8 bases and J 8 bases, leaving 24 bases between the germline ends. The CDR3 length is 14 residues. Germline lookup yields CDR1 GTSNPN and CDR2 SVGIG (reference sequence).

V usage is TRBV3-1 (or the pseudogene TRBV3-2) and J usage is TRBJ2-7; 14 bases are a match to TRBD2. Germline loops: CDR1 LGHDT, CDR2 YNNKEL (reference sequence). The CDR3 is made up of 15 amino acids. V lost 3 bases to trimming and J lost 6 bases; unmatched junction nucleotides: 4. The CDR3 DNA reads TGTGCCAGCAGCCAGGGGGGACTAGCGGGAGTCGAGCAGTACTTC. Translating gives CASSQGGLAGVEQYF.

The CDR3 DNA reads as TGCGCCAGCAGCTCACAGGGGGCGGAGACCCAGTACTTC. Its translation: CASSSQGAETQYF. The chain links TRBV5-1 to TRBJ2-5, with 9 positions matching TRBD1. Unmatched junction bases numbered 2, after V lost 3 bases and J lost 5 bases. This CDR3 spans 13 amino acids. Looked up from germline, CDR1 is SGHRS and CDR2 is YFSETQ.

Written as DNA, the CDR3 is TGTGCCAGCAGCTTACTAGGGGGCGAGCAGTACTTC. This encodes CASSLLGGEQYF. The chain joins TRBV11-1 to TRBJ2-7; D may be TRBD1 (6 bases). With 2 bases removed from V and 6 bases from J, the gap between germline ends came to 8 bases. CDR1 and CDR2 from the germline V gene are SGHAT and FQDESV (reference sequence). This CDR3 contains 12 residues.

J is TRBJ2-7 and V is TRBV28; possibly TRBD1 for D (5 bases). Trimming removed 3 bases from V and 2 bases from J, with 8 bases in between. Germline CDR1 MDHEN, CDR2 SYDVKM. This CDR3 region has 13 residues. The CDR3 DNA reads as TGTGCCAGCAGTTTTACAGGCACCTACGAGCAGTACTTC. Translating it yields CASSFTGTYEQYF.

The rearrangement uses TRBV4-1 and TRBJ2-1, with 16 nucleotides matching TRBD2. The CDR3 length is 19 residues. Trimming took 3 bases from V and 1 from J; bases not matched to a gene: 6. Germline lookup yields CDR1 MGHRA and CDR2 YSYEKL. This CDR3 reads CASSQTGLAGGPSYNEQFF. The CDR3 bases are TGCGCCAGCAGCCAGACGGGACTAGCGGGGGGGCCATCCTACAATGAGCAGTTCTTC.

There are a few counts of this clone. The genes are TRBV11-2 and TRBJ2-1, with unresolved D. The CDR3 has 12 residues. The ends were cut back, 5 bases at V and 9 bases at J, with 11 bases in the middle. CDR1 is SGHAT, CDR2 FQNNGV, per germline. The CDR3 here is CASSPITAEQFF. The CDR3 DNA reads TGTGCCAGCAGCCCTATTACAGCTGAGCAGTTCTTC.

The genes are TRBV27 and TRBJ1-1; TRBD1 matches at 7 bases. Germline CDR1 is MNHEY and CDR2 is SMNVEV (reference sequence). The CDR3 loop spans 16 amino acids. J lost 2 bases, V lost 3 bases, and 9 bases had no gene match. The CDR3, as DNA: TGTGCCAGCAGTTTTTCAACAGGGGAACAAAACACTGAAGCTTTCTTT. It is translated as CASSFSTGEQNTEAFF.

CDR3 nucleotide sequence: TGTGCCACCAGCAGAGAAGGCGGCAAGGATGCTGAAGCTTTCTTT. It translates to CATSREGGKDAEAFF. The chain employs TRBV15 and TRBJ1-1; D gene uncertain. Per germline, CDR1 LNHNV and CDR2 YYDKDF (reference sequence). The CDR3 length is 15 residues. The V end lost 0 bases, the J end lost 6 bases, and 14 bases lay between the germline ends.

This chain uses TRBV2 with TRBJ1-1, with D possibly matching TRBD1 (6 bases). The V gene's germline CDR1 is SNHLY and CDR2 FYNNEI. The CDR3 extends over 13 amino acids. Trimming took off 5 bases at V and 2 bases at J, with 9 bases between the two ends. CDR3 in amino acids: CASSPRGNTEAFF. The CDR3 DNA is TGTGCCAGCAGTCCCAGGGGTAACACTGAAGCTTTCTTT.

The chain links TRBV27 to TRBJ2-7, with TRBD2 matching over 8 bases. V trimming: 6 bases; J trimming: 7 bases; junction bases outside the gene matches: 14. Germline-derived CDR1 and CDR2 are MNHEY and SMNVEV (reference sequence). The CDR3 covers 15 residues. CDR3 residues: CASSPDGAGVGEQYF. CDR3 DNA sequence: TGTGCCAGCAGCCCAGACGGAGCGGGAGTGGGTGAGCAGTACTTC.